Detailed here is one TCR beta chain. The sample originates from a study of blood T cells in healthy people across ages. The V and J ends lost 1 base and 4 bases, in that order; junction bases with no gene match: 11. The germline CDR1 and CDR2 sequences are LGHDT and YNNKEL (reference sequence). The CDR3 has 17 residues. Collection of 9 to 10 milliliters of peripheral blood was performed for each donor. The second PCR ran about 7 to 12 cycles with a sample-barcoded 5' primer and J-beta primers. TCRdb re-derived calls from the 5' RACE reads in MiXCR, one entry per CDR3 protein. Of some 760,000 distinct CDR3 sequences listed, just under 25% are singletons. A further study also used this sample, focusing on T cells of mothers and their children. That source reports: Researchers report slightly higher, though non-significant, overlap in related mother-child pairs than in unrelated pairs.

The rearrangement uses TRBV3-1 and TRBJ1-1; 8 positions match TRBD1. The sequenced sample consisted of blood. The TCR was taken from a boy between 5 and 17 years old in good health. In DNA, the CDR3 is TGTGCCAGCAGCCAAGTCCCCCCAGGGGGCATGGTCACTGAAGCTTTCTTT. Translating gives CASSQVPPGGMVTEAFF.